Below are 13 T cell receptor beta chains sequenced from a single sample in a study of OX40 agonist ivuxolimab in advanced cancers. Assay: immunoSEQ multiplex PCR; the TCRdb copy retains only in-frame clones and omits some. Here the sample spans approximately 34,000 clones, 81% being singletons. The input for sequencing was CD4+ or CD8+ T cells sorted from blood, taken in a trial of the OX40 agonist ivuxolimab. Receptors were obtained from an adult with an advanced solid tumor such as melanoma, head and neck, liver or kidney cancer.

This chain uses TRBV10-2 with TRBJ2-5; the D is unclear. With 4 bases removed from V and 4 bases from J, the gap between germline ends came to 13 bases. The CDR3 runs to 14 residues. In germline, CDR1 is WSHSY, CDR2 SAAADI. CDR3 in amino acids: CASSGSNLPETQYF. The CDR3 region has the DNA TGCGCCAGCAGTGGAAGCAATCTACCAGAGACCCAGTACTTC.

This chain uses TRBV28 with TRBJ2-6; no definite D call. The CDR3 sequence is 15 residues long. V was clipped by 5 bases and J by 4 bases, with 12 bases between them. CDR1 is MDHEN, CDR2 SYDVKM, per germline. The CDR3 loop is CASSTQSSGANVLTF. CDR3 in DNA: TGTGCCAGCAGTACACAGAGTTCCGGGGCCAACGTCCTGACTTTC.

V and J are TRBV5-5 and TRBJ2-7, with TRBD1 identical over 10 bases. J gave up 4 bases and V 0 bases, and 1 base lay outside the gene matches. Per germline, CDR1 SGHKS and CDR2 YYEKEE (reference sequence). The CDR3 sequence is 14 residues long. CDR3 nucleotides: TGTGCCAGCAGCTTGGGGACAGGGGGGTACGAGCAGTACTTC. Its translation: CASSLGTGGYEQYF.

The V call is TRBV4-3, the J call TRBJ2-7; the match to TRBD1 covers 8 bases. The CDR3 runs 16 residues. Trimming cost V 0 bases and J 3 bases; bases outside gene matches: 7. Looked up from germline, CDR1 is LGHNA and CDR2 is YSLEER. The CDR3 sequence: CASSQDSGQASYEQYF. The CDR3, as DNA: TGCGCCAGCAGCCAAGATTCGGGACAGGCAAGCTACGAGCAGTACTTC.

The chain recombines TRBV7-2 with TRBJ2-7; tentative D call: TRBD1 (5 bases). Trimming stripped 3 bases from V and 2 bases from J, with 11 bases between. CDR1 and CDR2 from the germline V gene are SGHTA and FQGNSA. The CDR3 runs 14 residues. The CDR3 DNA reads TGTGCCAGCAGCTTGGCAGGGTTAACCTACGAGCAGTACTTC. Translating gives CASSLAGLTYEQYF.

DNA of the CDR3: TGTGCCAGCAGCTTAGCCGGTAGACTAGCGGGGGGACTAGATACGCAGTATTTT. It translates to CASSLAGRLAGGLDTQYF. This chain connects TRBV7-2 to TRBJ2-3, with 13 nucleotides matching TRBD2. V trimming: 0 bases; J trimming: 5 bases; junction bases outside the gene matches: 8. Per the germline V gene, CDR1 is SGHTA and CDR2 is FQGNSA. The CDR3 spans 18 residues.

V and J are TRBV13 and TRBJ1-4, with no clear D. This CDR3 contains 13 residues. V was trimmed by 6 bases and J by 8 bases, leaving 13 bases between them. Germline V gene sequence: CDR1 PRHDT, CDR2 FYEKMQ (reference sequence). CDR3 amino acids: CASRTVLEEKLFF. The CDR3 region has the DNA TGTGCCAGCAGAACAGTACTGGAGGAAAAACTGTTTTTT.

This clone was counted once. The CDR3 DNA reads TGTGCCAGCAGCCCCGCCAATAGCTATGGCTACACCTTC. This translates into CASSPANSYGYTF. This rearrangement joins TRBV27 to TRBJ1-2; D gene uncertain. This CDR3 has 13 residues. V was clipped by 6 bases and J by 4 bases, with 12 bases between them. The germline CDR1 and CDR2 sequences are MNHEY and SMNVEV (reference sequence).

The V gene is TRBV12-5, the J gene TRBJ1-1; D remains ambiguous. The V end was cut by 0 bases, the J end by 4 bases, with 15 bases between. The CDR3 consists of 16 residues. Germline assignment: CDR1 LGHNT and CDR2 FRNRAP. The CDR3 nucleotides are TGTGCTAGTGGTTTGGTACGTAAGGAACGGAGCACTGAAGCTTTCTTT. It yields the protein CASGLVRKERSTEAFF.

The chain carries TRBV10-3 and TRBJ2-7, with D possibly being TRBD1 (6 bases). V was cut by 4 bases and J by 2 bases, with 15 bases left in between. In germline, CDR1 is ENHRY, CDR2 SYGVKD. The CDR3 loop spans 15 amino acids. CDR3 sequence (DNA): TGTGCCATCAGTGGCTCGGGGACACAGGCCTACGAGCAGTACTTC. It yields the protein CAISGSGTQAYEQYF.

The chain is built from TRBV5-5 and TRBJ1-6; no definite D call. This CDR3 contains 13 residues. V lost 4 bases to trimming and J lost 8 bases, with 10 bases between them. Germline V gene data show CDR1 as SGHKS and CDR2 as YYEKEE (reference sequence). The chain's CDR3 is CASSPGWDSPLHF. As DNA, the CDR3 is TGTGCCAGCAGCCCGGGATGGGATTCACCCCTCCACTTT.

This clone was seen a handful of times. V gene TRBV27 combines with J gene TRBJ2-6, with unresolved D. The germline CDR1 and CDR2 sequences are MNHEY and SMNVEV (reference sequence). The V gene lost 5 bases and the J gene lost 0 bases, with 14 bases spanning the gap. The CDR3 covers 17 residues. Here the CDR3 reads CASSPWTFSSGANVLTF. Here the CDR3 DNA reads TGTGCCAGCAGTCCATGGACCTTCAGCTCTGGGGCCAACGTCCTGACTTTC.

This chain connects TRBV7-8 to TRBJ1-5; D unresolved. V lost 1 base to trimming and J lost 3 bases, with 10 bases between them. In germline, CDR1 is SGHVS, CDR2 FQNEAQ. This CDR3 region has 15 residues. The CDR3 sequence is CASSLGTTINQPQHF. The DNA for the CDR3 is TGTGCCAGCAGCTTAGGCACAACTATCAATCAGCCCCAGCATTTT. Full variable domain (remainder filled in from reference TRBV7-8 and TRBJ1-5): GAGVSQSPRYKVAKRGQDVALRCDPISGHVSLFWYQQALGQGPEFLTYFQNEAQLDKSGLPSDRFFAERPEGSVSTLKIQRTQQEDSAVYLCASSLGTTINQPQHFGDGTRLSIL.